The 25 T cell receptor beta chains given below trace back to one sample, sequenced in a study of blood T cells in healthy people across ages. A J-beta primer mix and a sample-barcoded 5' primer were used in a second PCR of about 7 to 12 cycles. TCRdb independently ran MiXCR on the 5' RACE reads; one entry per CDR3 protein. Here the sample spans about 1.5 million distinct CDR3 sequences, 40% to 50% being singletons. Material: blood. The receptor source for this set is a woman under 30 in good health.

This clonotype was counted only a few times. The CDR3 coding sequence is TGTGCCACCAGCCCGGACAGCATGATCACAGATACGCAGTATTTT. Translating gives CATSPDSMITDTQYF. The rearrangement joins TRBV15 to TRBJ2-3, with D possibly being TRBD1 (6 bases). CDR1 is LNHNV, CDR2 YYDKDF, per germline (reference sequence). The CDR3 consists of 15 residues. With 5 bases removed from V and 2 bases from J, the gap between germline ends came to 14 bases.

V and J are TRBV20-1 and TRBJ2-3; 8 bases align to TRBD2. This CDR3 has 13 residues. Germline lookup yields CDR1 DFQATT and CDR2 SNEGSKA (reference sequence). CDR3 region: CTGGAGGTDTQYF. The CDR3 nucleotides read TGCACAGGCGGAGCGGGGGGCACAGATACGCAGTATTTT.

The chain links TRBV20-1 to TRBJ2-1; no firm D call. Germline lookup yields CDR1 DFQATT and CDR2 SNEGSKA (reference sequence). The V and J ends lost 4 bases and 7 bases respectively, with 17 bases between them. The CDR3 sequence is 14 residues long. The CDR3 here is CSAKLHPGENEQFF. Written as DNA, the CDR3 is TGCAGTGCTAAACTTCACCCGGGTGAGAATGAGCAGTTCTTC.

The chain carries TRBV7-9 and TRBJ2-1; D remains unclear. CDR1 is SEHNR, CDR2 FQNEAQ, per germline (reference sequence). The CDR3 is made up of 13 amino acids. Trimming stripped 7 bases from V and 1 base from J, with 8 bases between. The CDR3 DNA reads TGTGCCAGCACCGAAATTTCCTACAATGAGCAGTTCTTC. It encodes CASTEISYNEQFF.

The chain's CDR3 is CASSPVGEHSEAFF. Here the CDR3 DNA reads TGTGCCAGCAGCCCTGTGGGGGAACACTCTGAAGCTTTCTTT. The V and J genes are TRBV7-2 and TRBJ1-1; the D gene is possibly TRBD1 (5 bases). The CDR3 loop spans 14 amino acids. V was pared by 5 bases and J by 6 bases, with 16 bases between. Germline V CDR1 and CDR2: SGHTA, FQGNSA.

The chain couples TRBV2 to TRBJ2-7, with D tentatively TRBD2 (6 bases). The DNA end lines up better with TRBJ2-5; the J call may be wrong. The CDR3 consists of 12 residues. Germline V gene sequence: CDR1 SNHLY, CDR2 FYNNEI. This CDR3 is CASAGSGETQYF. In DNA form, the CDR3 reads TGTGCCAGTGCGGGGTCGGGTGAGACCCAGTACTTC.

This clonotype has more than one count but fewer than ten. The genes are TRBV14 and TRBJ2-5, with a tentative D call TRBD1 (5 bases). Germline CDR1 and CDR2: SGHDN and FVKESK. Trimming cost V 4 bases and J 4 bases, with 19 bases left between them. The CDR3 length is 16 residues. The CDR3 DNA is TGTGCCAGCAGCCTCACTACCCCGAAGGACACAGAGACCCAGTACTTC. Its translation: CASSLTTPKDTETQYF.

The chain recombines TRBV5-1 with TRBJ2-6; no definite D call. Germline lookup yields CDR1 SGHRS and CDR2 YFSETQ. The CDR3 is made up of 16 amino acids. Trimming cost V 0 bases and J 1 base, with 8 bases left between them. CDR3 in amino acids: CASSLVPISGANVLTF. CDR3 nucleotide sequence: TGCGCCAGCAGCTTGGTCCCTATATCTGGGGCCAACGTCCTGACTTTC.

The J gene is TRBJ2-1, the V gene TRBV12-3 or TRBV12-4, with D perhaps TRBD1 or TRBD2 (6 bases each). The ends were cut back, 6 bases at V and 0 bases at J, with 12 bases in the middle. There are 15 residues in the CDR3. The CDR3: CASRDGGGSYNEQFF. CDR3 bases: TGTGCCAGCAGGGACGGAGGGGGCTCCTACAATGAGCAGTTCTTC.

The chain couples TRBV29-1 to TRBJ2-3, with D perhaps given as TRBD1 or TRBD2 (5 bases each). Germline V gives CDR1 SQVTM, CDR2 ANQGSEA. V was cut by 7 bases and J by 2 bases, with 13 bases left in between. This CDR3 is 13 amino acids long. In DNA, the CDR3 is TGCAGCGGCCGACGGGGCCCCACAGATACGCAGTATTTT. Translation gives CSGRRGPTDTQYF.

The genes are TRBV12-3 or TRBV12-4 and TRBJ2-7, with TRBD1 as a possible D gene (7 bases). This CDR3 has 15 amino acids. Trimming shortened V by 6 bases and J by 3 bases, and 18 bases separated the two germline ends. CDR3 region: CASSQGGRGDYEQYF. CDR3 nucleotide sequence: TGTGCCAGCAGCCAAGGTGGCAGGGGGGACTACGAGCAGTACTTC.

CDR3 residues: CASSQTSIRNEQFF. CDR3 DNA sequence: TGTGCCAGCAGCCAAACGAGTATCCGCAATGAGCAGTTCTTC. This chain links TRBV14 with TRBJ2-1; the D is unclear. In germline, CDR1 is SGHDN, CDR2 FVKESK. This CDR3 has 14 residues. Trimming stripped 2 bases from V and 6 bases from J, with 11 bases between.

The gene calls are TRBV20-1 and TRBJ2-2, with 13 bases lining up with TRBD2. Losses at the gene ends were 0 bases for V and 2 bases for J; bases not matched to a gene: 6. The CDR3 length is 18 residues. Germline values: CDR1 DFQATT, CDR2 SNEGSKA (reference sequence). The CDR3 DNA is TGCAGTGCTAGAGATCCCAGGACTAGCGGGGGTAACACCGGGGAGCTGTTTTTT. Translated, it gives CSARDPRTSGGNTGELFF.

This clonotype has a count of ten or more. This chain links TRBV7-2 with TRBJ2-7; 7 bases align to TRBD2. J was trimmed by 5 bases and V by 2 bases; bases with no gene match: 9. This CDR3 contains 15 residues. Germline V gene sequence: CDR1 SGHTA, CDR2 FQGNSA. The CDR3 DNA reads as TGTGCCAGCAGCTTACTAAGCGGGGTGGGGAACGAGCAGTACTTC. Translation gives CASSLLSGVGNEQYF.

Only a few counts were recorded for this clonotype. A much larger clone lies a single base off, so this may be a read error. The chain combines TRBV10-3 with TRBJ2-3; either TRBD1 or TRBD2 may supply D (5 bases each). The CDR3 consists of 15 residues. Trimming removed 6 bases at V and 3 bases at J, with 16 bases between. Looked up from germline, CDR1 is ENHRY and CDR2 is SYGVKD. CDR3 region: CAISPGRATTDTQYF. In DNA, the CDR3 is TGTGCCATCAGCCCGGGACGAGCGACAACAGATACGCAGTATTTT.

The chain recombines TRBV4-2 with TRBJ2-7, with 8 bases fitting TRBD2. The germline V gene encodes CDR1 LGHNA and CDR2 YNFKEQ. The CDR3 extends over 15 amino acids. The junction had 11 bases not matched to a gene; V was cut back by 3 bases and J by 7 bases. CDR3 sequence: CASSHPDGGAPEQYF. The CDR3 bases are TGTGCCAGCAGCCATCCCGACGGGGGGGCGCCTGAGCAGTACTTC.

The chain joins TRBV20-1 to TRBJ2-7; TRBD2 is a possible D gene (5 bases). V dropped 5 bases and J dropped 5 bases, with 16 bases sitting between them. Per the germline V gene, CDR1 is DFQATT and CDR2 is SNEGSKA (reference sequence). This CDR3 is built from 13 residues. The CDR3 DNA sequence: TGCAGTGCTCGAACCGGGAAGACGAACGAGCAGTACTTC. Its translation: CSARTGKTNEQYF.

This clonotype was detected a few times. CDR3 DNA: TGTGCCAGCAGCCCCTGGGTGGAGAGGGGAATGGCAGATACGCAGTATTTT. This translates into CASSPWVERGMADTQYF. The V call is TRBV3-1, the J call TRBJ2-3; D is tentatively TRBD1 or TRBD2 (5 bases each). Trimming removed 4 bases at V and 4 bases at J, with 21 bases between. The V gene's germline CDR1 is LGHDT and CDR2 YNNKEL (reference sequence). The CDR3 has 17 amino acids.

The table lists this clonotype with a few counts. V is TRBV10-3 and J is TRBJ2-5, with D possibly TRBD2 on 6 matching bases. Deletions cut 6 bases from V and 2 bases from J, with 13 bases between. The CDR3 is 14 residues long. Per the germline V gene, CDR1 is ENHRY and CDR2 is SYGVKD. The CDR3 nucleotides are TGTGCCATCAGCCCCGGGACTGTTCAAGAGACCCAGTACTTC. Encoded protein: CAISPGTVQETQYF.

The chain joins TRBV20-1 to TRBJ2-3; TRBD2 is a possible D gene (6 bases). V shed 4 bases and J shed 4 bases, with 15 bases lying between them. Per the germline V gene, CDR1 is DFQATT and CDR2 is SNEGSKA (reference sequence). The CDR3 totals 14 residues. In DNA, the CDR3 is TGCAGTGCTAAAGCCGGGACGGGGGCAGATACGCAGTATTTT. This encodes CSAKAGTGADTQYF.

The sample holds many counts of this clonotype. This CDR3 reads CSERGQSTDTQYF. The CDR3 DNA sequence: TGCAGTGAACGGGGCCAGAGCACAGATACGCAGTATTTT. This rearrangement joins TRBV20-1 to TRBJ2-3; tentatively, D is TRBD1 or TRBD2 (5 bases each). Between the trimmed V and J ends, which lost 7 bases and 0 bases, there was a span of 11 bases. The CDR3 has 13 amino acids. The germline V gene has CDR1 DFQATT and CDR2 SNEGSKA (reference sequence).

The chain is built from TRBV4-1 and TRBJ2-7, with 7 bases that match TRBD2. Germline values: CDR1 MGHRA, CDR2 YSYEKL. The V segment lost 5 bases and the J segment 2 bases; nucleotides outside the gene matches: 9. This CDR3 is 15 amino acids long. The DNA for the CDR3 is TGCGCCAGCAGCGACCTACGGCGGGGGACCTACGAGCAGTACTTC. This codes for CASSDLRRGTYEQYF.

This CDR3 is CSGGVAPLNEQFF. The CDR3 DNA is TGCAGTGGGGGGGTAGCCCCCCTCAATGAGCAGTTCTTC. V usage is TRBV20-1 and J usage is TRBJ2-1; perhaps TRBD2 as D (6 bases). This CDR3 has 13 amino acids. Germline loops: CDR1 DFQATT, CDR2 SNEGSKA (reference sequence). Trimming removed 7 bases at V and 6 bases at J, with 16 bases between.

A remark on this clonotype: A much larger clone lies one base from this, so it may be a read error. This chain connects TRBV4-1 to TRBJ2-1; 8 bases match TRBD2. Germline loops: CDR1 MGHRA, CDR2 YSYEKL. The CDR3 is 15 amino acids. The CDR3 bases are TGCGCCAGCGGCCAAGGGACTAGCTCCTACAATGAGCAGTTCTTC. It yields the protein CASGQGTSSYNEQFF.

This clonotype occurred a few times. The chain joins TRBV6-2 or TRBV6-3 to TRBJ2-2, with a tentative D call TRBD2 (6 bases). The V gene lost 8 bases and the J gene lost 4 bases, with 14 bases spanning the gap. CDR3 size: 14 residues. Germline CDR1 is MNHEY and CDR2 is SVGEGT. The CDR3 DNA follows: TGTGCCAGCGCCCGTCCCGGGGGCACCGGGGAGCTGTTTTTT. Translating gives CASARPGGTGELFF.